This T cell receptor beta chain was captured by sequencing in a study of CD8+ T cells in alopecia areata. Trimming took off 5 bases at V and 3 bases at J, with 14 bases between the two ends. Germline CDR1 reads SGHRS; CDR2 reads YFSETQ. The CDR3 is 15 amino acids. Extraction and reverse transcription of RNA yielded cDNA as the sequencing template. The data were produced by immunoSEQ multiplex PCR, yet TCRdb's version contains in-frame clones alone and is incomplete. The sample contains 150,000 or so clones, just over 65% of which appear only once. The chain combines TRBV5-1 with TRBJ2-2, with D unresolved. This clonotype was obtained from a human donor with alopecia areata. The sequences come from CD8+ T cells sorted from blood, collected at week 0. CDR3 sequence reads: CASRSIKVDTGELFF. The CDR3 coding sequence is TGCGCCAGCAGGAGCATTAAGGTCGACACCGGGGAGCTGTTTTTT.